This T cell receptor beta chain was sequenced for a study of T-cell reconstitution after alpha-beta-depleted transplantation in children (dated by TCRdb to 2016 to 2018). For the wider study: Using TCR repertoire profiling, the study quantitatively followed how T-cell immune reconstitution unfolded in children after TCRalphabeta/CD19-depleted allogeneic hematopoietic cell transplantation.

Explained via the paper, the treatment or condition label denotes: allogeneic hematopoietic cell transplantation with graft depleted of TCRalphabeta T cells and CD19 B cells. The transplant recipients were children given TCRalphabeta/CD19-depleted allogeneic hematopoietic cell grafts. Overall study outcomes, separate from this receptor: Hyperexpanded clone frequencies declined over subsequent months; after one year, T-cell counts and TCRbeta diversity were mostly attributed to newly produced T cells. In some patients, the high TCRbeta diversity seen at day 60 was put down to recipient T cells and intrathymic progenitors that had survived conditioning. Apparently early alphabetaT-cell count recovery about two months after transplant reportedly relied on only several hundred rapidly expanded clones derived from non-depleted graft cells.

This clonotype has more than one count but fewer than ten. The specificity of this receptor is unknown. The record has no base qualities; no much larger clone is one base away. Compared with germline, V lacks 4 bases and J lacks 0 bases; bases without a gene match: 19. Based on the germline V gene (reference sequence), the CDR1 and CDR2 sequences are SGHAT and FQDESV. Including the terminal cysteine and phenylalanine, the CDR3 comprises 20 residues. CDR3 DNA only is kept here, 60 bases in frame from base 1. The library was generated by PCR. Reads for this sample came from an Illumina HiSeq 2500. To normalize quantification of the TCRbeta repertoire, the TCR libraries were built with molecular barcoding that relied on unique molecular identifiers. TCRdb trimmed public reads at Q25 via fastp, called clones via MiXCR and kept in-frame beta chains. Each CDR3 protein appears once, grouped with its most common genes and DNA. Across this sample there are roughly 160,000 distinct CDR3 sequences, with around 10% seen only once. The top ten clones comprise about 12% of the sample.

The chain joins TRBV11-1 to TRBJ1-2, with TRBD1 matching 8 junction bases. The sample here was PBMCs, taken before TCRalphabeta/CD19-depleted stem cell transplant. The receptor's source is a boy aged 2 to 10 with acute myeloid leukemia, due to receive a stem cell transplant. The CDR3 has the sequence CASSSIRGLRDRKANYGYTF. The sequenced DNA: TGTGCCAGCAGCTCTATTCGGGGTCTCCGGGACAGGAAAGCTAACTATGGCTACACCTTC.